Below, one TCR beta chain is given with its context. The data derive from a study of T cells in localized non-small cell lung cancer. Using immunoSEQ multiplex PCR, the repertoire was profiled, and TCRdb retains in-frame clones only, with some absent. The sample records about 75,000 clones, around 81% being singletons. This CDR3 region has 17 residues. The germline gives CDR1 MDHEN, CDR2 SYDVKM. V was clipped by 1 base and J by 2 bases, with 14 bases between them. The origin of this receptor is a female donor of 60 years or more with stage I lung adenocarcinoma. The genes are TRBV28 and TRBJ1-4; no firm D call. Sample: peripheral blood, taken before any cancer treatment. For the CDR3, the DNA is TGTGCCAGCAGTTTATTGGGTTCAGGCTACACTAATGAAAAACTGTTTTTT. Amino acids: CASSLLGSGYTNEKLFF.